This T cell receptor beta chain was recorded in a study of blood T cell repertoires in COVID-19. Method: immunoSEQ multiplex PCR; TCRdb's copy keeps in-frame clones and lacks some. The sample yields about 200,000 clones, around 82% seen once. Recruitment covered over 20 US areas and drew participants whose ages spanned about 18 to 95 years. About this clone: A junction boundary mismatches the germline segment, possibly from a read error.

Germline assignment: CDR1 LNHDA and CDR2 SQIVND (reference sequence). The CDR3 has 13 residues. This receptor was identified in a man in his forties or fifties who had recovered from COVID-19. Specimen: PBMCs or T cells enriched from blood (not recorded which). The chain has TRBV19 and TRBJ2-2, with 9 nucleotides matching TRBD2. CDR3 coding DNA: TGCATGACTAGCGGAGTGAACACCGGGGAGCTGTTTTTT. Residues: CMTSGVNTGELFF.